This T cell receptor (beta chain) was recorded in a study of graft-versus-host responses after intestinal transplantation. Study information: Each recipient received anti-thymocyte globulin induction, then tacrolimus and steroids for 3 to 4 years. Overall study results and limits: Researchers found GvH clones in recipient marrow, and some showed up first in ileum or blood. Across patients carrying graft-donor T cell macrochimerism, allografts held high graft-versus-host to host-versus-graft clonal ratios.

The repertoire was sequenced with immunoSEQ multiplex PCR; TCRdb's copy has only in-frame clones and lacks some. This table has about 39,000 clones, around nine tenths appearing once. The CDR3 loop spans 14 amino acids. V was pared by 0 bases and J by 1 base, with 6 bases between. The germline CDR1 and CDR2 sequences are SEHNR and FQNEAQ (reference sequence). Remarks on this clone: The antigen is undetermined.

This TCR derives from a human patient who received an intestinal transplant, so some T cells may come from the graft donor. The chain recombines TRBV7-9 with TRBJ1-2; D remains ambiguous. Sequencing was performed on PBMCs, taken 260 to 270 days after transplant. CDR3 loop: CASSLASVNYGYTF. DNA for the CDR3: TGTGCCAGCAGCTTAGCATCTGTTAACTATGGCTACACCTTC. The full variable domain, rest sourced from reference TRBV7-9 and TRBJ1-2, is DTGVSQNPRHKITKRGQNVTFRCDPISEHNRLYWYRQTLGQGPEFLTYFQNEAQLEKSRLLSDRFSAERPKGSFSTLEIQRTEQGDSAMYLCASSLASVNYGYTFGSGTRLTVV.